This is a list of T cell receptor beta chains from one sample in a study of T-cell memory formation after mild COVID-19. TCRdb independently ran MiXCR on the 5' RACE reads; one entry per CDR3 protein. The sample carries approximately 100,000 distinct CDR3 sequences, approximately 25% recorded once. The sequenced material came from PBMCs or a T cell subset sorted from them (not recorded which). The receptors were gathered from a man aged 18 to 30 who had mild COVID-19 (a few samples of this study predate the infection). Cell type and time point are not known. The CDR3 runs from the conserved cysteine through the conserved F or W. D genes are given only for firm matches. Expanded clones are given a class, and other clones once, few, many or no size at all.

d_gene: NA
j_gene: TRBJ2-1
abundance: few
v_gene: TRBV11-2
CDR3aa: CASSVVGREQFF
CDR3nt: TGTGCCAGCAGCGTCGTGGGGCGTGAGCAGTTCTTC

d_gene: NA
j_gene: TRBJ1-6
abundance: few
v_gene: TRBV21-1
CDR3aa: CARTYCYNSPLHF
CDR3nt: TGTGCCAGGACATACTGCTATAATTCACCCCTCCACTTT

d_gene: TRBD1
j_gene: TRBJ1-2
abundance: few
v_gene: TRBV28
CDR3aa: CASRKRRTGGGYGYTF
CDR3nt: TGTGCCAGCAGGAAAAGAAGGACAGGGGGTGGGTATGGCTACACCTTC

d_gene: TRBD2
j_gene: TRBJ2-4
abundance: NA
v_gene: TRBV9
CDR3aa: CASSVRGGSNIQYF
CDR3nt: TGTGCCAGCAGCGTCCGGGGGGGAAGTAACATTCAGTACTTC

d_gene: TRBD2
j_gene: TRBJ2-7
abundance: few
v_gene: TRBV4-1
CDR3aa: CASSQGLAHPYEQYF
CDR3nt: TGCGCCAGCAGCCAAGGACTAGCTCATCCCTACGAGCAGTACTTC

d_gene: TRBD2
j_gene: TRBJ2-1
abundance: NA
v_gene: TRBV6-1
CDR3aa: CASSPLRGVNDNEQFF
CDR3nt: TGTGCCAGCAGCCCCTTGCGGGGGGTCAATGACAATGAGCAGTTCTTC

d_gene: NA
j_gene: TRBJ1-1
abundance: NA
v_gene: TRBV12-3/TRBV12-4
CDR3aa: CASSLNRPTEAFF
CDR3nt: TGTGCCAGCAGTTTGAACCGCCCCACTGAAGCTTTCTTT

d_gene: TRBD1
j_gene: TRBJ1-1
abundance: NA
v_gene: TRBV18
CDR3aa: CASSTTGTHTEAFF
CDR3nt: TGTGCCAGCTCGACGACAGGGACCCACACTGAAGCTTTCTTT

d_gene: NA
j_gene: TRBJ1-1
abundance: few
v_gene: TRBV29-1
CDR3aa: CSVEAPGNTEAFF
CDR3nt: TGCAGCGTTGAAGCCCCCGGGAACACTGAAGCTTTCTTT

d_gene: NA
j_gene: TRBJ2-3
abundance: few
v_gene: TRBV14
CDR3aa: CASSQVATDTQYF
CDR3nt: TGTGCCAGCAGCCAAGTGGCCACAGATACGCAGTATTTT

d_gene: NA
j_gene: TRBJ1-1
abundance: few
v_gene: TRBV27
CDR3aa: CASRARGGGTEAFF
CDR3nt: TGTGCCAGCAGGGCCAGGGGTGGTGGCACTGAAGCTTTCTTT

d_gene: TRBD2
j_gene: TRBJ2-3
abundance: NA
v_gene: TRBV2
CDR3aa: CASSSGDTDTQYF
CDR3nt: TGTGCCAGCAGTAGCGGGGACACAGATACGCAGTATTTT

d_gene: NA
j_gene: TRBJ1-1
abundance: NA
v_gene: TRBV3-1
CDR3aa: CASSSLLNTEAFF
CDR3nt: TGTGCCAGCAGTTCTCTCCTTAACACTGAAGCTTTCTTT

d_gene: NA
j_gene: TRBJ2-3
abundance: NA
v_gene: TRBV7-6
CDR3aa: CASSFALDGKDTQYF
CDR3nt: TGTGCCAGCAGCTTCGCCCTAGACGGTAAAGATACGCAGTATTTT

d_gene: NA
j_gene: TRBJ2-1
abundance: NA
v_gene: TRBV6-2/TRBV6-3
CDR3aa: CASSYSMRLGGNEQFF
CDR3nt: TGTGCCAGCAGTTACTCGATGCGACTAGGGGGCAATGAGCAGTTCTTC

d_gene: NA
j_gene: TRBJ1-2
abundance: NA
v_gene: TRBV12-3/TRBV12-4
CDR3aa: CASSPSGDRDYSNYGYTF
CDR3nt: TGTGCCAGCAGTCCCTCCGGCGACAGAGACTACTCTAACTATGGCTACACCTTC

d_gene: NA
j_gene: TRBJ2-3
abundance: NA
v_gene: TRBV3-1
CDR3aa: CASSPAAPIGDTQYF
CDR3nt: TGTGCCAGCAGCCCGGCAGCCCCGATTGGGGATACGCAGTATTTT